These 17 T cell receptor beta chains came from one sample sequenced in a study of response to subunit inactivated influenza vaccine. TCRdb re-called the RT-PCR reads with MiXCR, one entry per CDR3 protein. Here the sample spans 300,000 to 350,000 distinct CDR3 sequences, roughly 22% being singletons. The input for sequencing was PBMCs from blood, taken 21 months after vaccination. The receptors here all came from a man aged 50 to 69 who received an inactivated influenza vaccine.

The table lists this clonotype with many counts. The CDR3 region has the DNA TGTGCCAGTGGACAGTACAACTATGGCTACACCTTC. Amino acid sequence: CASGQYNYGYTF. The J gene is TRBJ1-2, the V gene TRBV19, with D perhaps matching TRBD1 (6 bases). The germline V gene has CDR1 LNHDA and CDR2 SQIVND (reference sequence). The CDR3 covers 12 residues. V lost 8 bases and J lost 2, with 9 bases in between.

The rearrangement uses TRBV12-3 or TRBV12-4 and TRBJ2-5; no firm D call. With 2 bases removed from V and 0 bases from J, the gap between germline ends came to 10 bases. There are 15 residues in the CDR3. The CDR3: CASSLRMEYQETQYF. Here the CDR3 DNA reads TGTGCCAGCAGTTTACGAATGGAGTACCAAGAGACCCAGTACTTC.

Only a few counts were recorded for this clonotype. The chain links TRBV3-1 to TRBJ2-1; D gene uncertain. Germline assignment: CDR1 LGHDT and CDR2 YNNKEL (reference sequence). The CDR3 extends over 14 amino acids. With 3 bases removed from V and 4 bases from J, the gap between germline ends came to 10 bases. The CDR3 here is CASSQSSVYNEQFF. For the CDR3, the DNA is TGTGCCAGCAGCCAGAGTTCGGTTTACAATGAGCAGTTCTTC.

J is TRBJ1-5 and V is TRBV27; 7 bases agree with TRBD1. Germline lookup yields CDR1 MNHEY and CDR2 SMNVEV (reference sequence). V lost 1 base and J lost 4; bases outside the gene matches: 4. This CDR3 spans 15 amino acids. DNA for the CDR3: TGTGCCAGCAGTTTATTAGGGGGCGAGAATCAGCCCCAGCATTTT. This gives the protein CASSLLGGENQPQHF.

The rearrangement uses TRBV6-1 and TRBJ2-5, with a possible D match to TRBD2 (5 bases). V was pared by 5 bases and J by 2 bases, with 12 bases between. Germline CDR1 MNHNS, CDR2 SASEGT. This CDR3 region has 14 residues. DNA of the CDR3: TGTGCCAGCAGTCCGAGGGCAGGTCAAGAGACCCAGTACTTC. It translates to CASSPRAGQETQYF.

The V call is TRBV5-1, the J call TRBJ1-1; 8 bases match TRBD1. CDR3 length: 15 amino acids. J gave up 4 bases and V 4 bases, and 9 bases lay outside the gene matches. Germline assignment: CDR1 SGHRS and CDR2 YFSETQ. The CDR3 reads CASSNPTGAATEAFF. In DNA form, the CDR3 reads TGCGCCAGCAGCAACCCGACAGGGGCGGCCACTGAAGCTTTCTTT.

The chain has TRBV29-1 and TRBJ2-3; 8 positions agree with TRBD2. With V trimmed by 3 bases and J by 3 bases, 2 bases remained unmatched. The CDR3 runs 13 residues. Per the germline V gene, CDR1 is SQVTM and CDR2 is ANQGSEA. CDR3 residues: CSVERGATDTQYF. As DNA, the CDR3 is TGCAGCGTTGAGCGGGGGGCTACAGATACGCAGTATTTT.

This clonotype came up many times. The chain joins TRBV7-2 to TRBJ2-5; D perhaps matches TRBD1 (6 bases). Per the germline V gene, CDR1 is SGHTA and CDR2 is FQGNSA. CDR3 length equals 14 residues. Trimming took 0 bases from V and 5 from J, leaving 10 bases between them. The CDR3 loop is CASSLAGALETQYF. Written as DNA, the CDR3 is TGTGCCAGCAGCTTAGCGGGGGCTCTTGAGACCCAGTACTTC.

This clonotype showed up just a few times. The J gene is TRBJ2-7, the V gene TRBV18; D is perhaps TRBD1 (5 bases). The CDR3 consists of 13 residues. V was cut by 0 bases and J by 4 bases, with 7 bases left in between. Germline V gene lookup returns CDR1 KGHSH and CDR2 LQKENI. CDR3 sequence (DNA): TGTGCCAGCTCACCACCAGGGGCATACGAGCAGTACTTC. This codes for CASSPPGAYEQYF.

CDR3 nucleotide sequence: TGTGCCAGCAGCGTAGGGACGCCGGGAGAGACCCAGTACTTC. Translating gives CASSVGTPGETQYF. The chain is built from TRBV9 and TRBJ2-5, with D unresolved. V shed 0 bases and J shed 4 bases, with 10 bases lying between them. This CDR3 spans 14 amino acids. In germline, CDR1 is SGDLS, CDR2 YYNGEE.

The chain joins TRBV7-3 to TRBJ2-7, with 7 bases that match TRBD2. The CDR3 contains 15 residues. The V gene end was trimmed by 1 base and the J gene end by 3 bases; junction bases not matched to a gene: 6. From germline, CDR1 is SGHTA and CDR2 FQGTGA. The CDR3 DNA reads TGTGCCAGCAGCTTAATGGCGGGGGATTTCTACGAGCAGTACTTC. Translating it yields CASSLMAGDFYEQYF.

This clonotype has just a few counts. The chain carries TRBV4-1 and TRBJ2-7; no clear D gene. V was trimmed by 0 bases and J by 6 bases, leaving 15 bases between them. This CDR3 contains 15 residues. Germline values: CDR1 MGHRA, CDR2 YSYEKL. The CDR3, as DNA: TGCGCCAGCAGCCAAGATCCTCCCGGGTTGGGCGAGCAGTACTTC. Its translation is CASSQDPPGLGEQYF.

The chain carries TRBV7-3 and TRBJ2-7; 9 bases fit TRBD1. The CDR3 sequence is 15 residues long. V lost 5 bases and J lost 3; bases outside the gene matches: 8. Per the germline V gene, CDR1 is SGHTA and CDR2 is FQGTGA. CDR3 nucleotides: TGTGCCAGCAGCCCGGGGACAGGGCTTCTCTACGAGCAGTACTTC. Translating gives CASSPGTGLLYEQYF.

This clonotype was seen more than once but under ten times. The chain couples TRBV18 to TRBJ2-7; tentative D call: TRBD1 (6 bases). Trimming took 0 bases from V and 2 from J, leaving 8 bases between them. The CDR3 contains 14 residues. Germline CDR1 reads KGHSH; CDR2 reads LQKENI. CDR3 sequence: CASSPPGAAYEQYF. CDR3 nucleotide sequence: TGTGCCAGCTCACCACCGGGGGCAGCCTACGAGCAGTACTTC.

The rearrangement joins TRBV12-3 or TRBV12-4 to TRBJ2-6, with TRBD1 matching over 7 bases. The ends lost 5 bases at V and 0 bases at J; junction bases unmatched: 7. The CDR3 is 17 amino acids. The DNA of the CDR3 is TGTGCCAGCAGTCCACGGGACAGAATCTCTGGGGCCAACGTCCTGACTTTC. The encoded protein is CASSPRDRISGANVLTF.

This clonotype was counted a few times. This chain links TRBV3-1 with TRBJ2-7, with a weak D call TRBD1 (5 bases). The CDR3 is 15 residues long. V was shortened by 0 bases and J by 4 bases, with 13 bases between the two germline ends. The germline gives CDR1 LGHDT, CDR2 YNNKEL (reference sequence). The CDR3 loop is CASSQDLGRVYEQYF. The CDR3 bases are TGTGCCAGCAGCCAAGATTTGGGCAGGGTTTACGAGCAGTACTTC.

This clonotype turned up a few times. CDR3 coding DNA: TGTGCCAGCAGCTTTGCACGGAAGAACACTGAAGCTTTCTTT. Residues: CASSFARKNTEAFF. The V gene is TRBV7-2, the J gene TRBJ1-1, with D hard to call. This CDR3 comprises 14 residues. CDR1 is SGHTA and CDR2 is FQGNSA in the germline V gene. Deletions cut 3 bases from V and 1 base from J, with 9 bases between.